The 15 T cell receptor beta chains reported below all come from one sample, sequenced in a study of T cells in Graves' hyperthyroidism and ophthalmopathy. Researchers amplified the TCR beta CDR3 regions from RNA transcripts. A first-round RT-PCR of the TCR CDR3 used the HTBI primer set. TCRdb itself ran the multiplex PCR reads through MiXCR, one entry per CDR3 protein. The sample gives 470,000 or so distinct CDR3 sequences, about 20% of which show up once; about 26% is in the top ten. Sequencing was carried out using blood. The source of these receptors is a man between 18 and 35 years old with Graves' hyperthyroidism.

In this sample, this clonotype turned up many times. The CDR3 bases are TGTGCCAGCAGGAATAGGGGAAGAGTTATGAACACTGAAGCTTTCTTT. Its translation: CASRNRGRVMNTEAFF. The rearrangement uses TRBV6-2 or TRBV6-3 and TRBJ1-1, with D possibly being TRBD1 (5 bases). The CDR3 contains 16 residues. V lost 6 bases and J lost 0, with 17 bases in between. Germline V gene data show CDR1 as MNHEY and CDR2 as SVGEGT.

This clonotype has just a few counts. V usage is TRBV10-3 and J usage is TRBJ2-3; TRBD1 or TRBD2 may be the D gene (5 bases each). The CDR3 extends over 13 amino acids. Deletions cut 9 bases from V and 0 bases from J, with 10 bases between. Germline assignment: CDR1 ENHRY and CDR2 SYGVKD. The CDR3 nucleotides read TGTGCCATAGGGACGGGTAGCACAGATACGCAGTATTTT. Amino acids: CAIGTGSTDTQYF.

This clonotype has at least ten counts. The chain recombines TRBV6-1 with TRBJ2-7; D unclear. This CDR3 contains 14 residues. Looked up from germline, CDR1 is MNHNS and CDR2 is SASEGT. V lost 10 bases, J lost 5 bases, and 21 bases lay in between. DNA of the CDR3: TGTGCCACCCGCCTACGACCCGACCTCCACGAGCAGTACTTC. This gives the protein CATRLRPDLHEQYF.

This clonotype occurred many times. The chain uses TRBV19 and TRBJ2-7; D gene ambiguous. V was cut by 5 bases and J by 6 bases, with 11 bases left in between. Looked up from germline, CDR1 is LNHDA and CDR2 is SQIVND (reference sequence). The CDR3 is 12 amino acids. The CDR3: CASSFLEGEQYF. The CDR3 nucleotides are TGTGCCAGTAGTTTCTTAGAAGGCGAGCAGTACTTC.

CDR3 bases: TGTGCCAGCAGCTTGTCACAGACCTACGAGCAGTACTTC. Encoded protein: CASSLSQTYEQYF. The chain is built from TRBV5-6 and TRBJ2-7, with D unclear. The length of the CDR3 is 13 residues. Per germline, CDR1 SGHDT and CDR2 YYEEEE. Trimming removed 1 base from V and 2 bases from J, with 7 bases in between.

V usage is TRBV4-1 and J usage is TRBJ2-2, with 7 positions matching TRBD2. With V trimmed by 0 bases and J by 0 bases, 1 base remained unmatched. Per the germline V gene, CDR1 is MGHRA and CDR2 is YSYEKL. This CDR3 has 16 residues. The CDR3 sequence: CASSQEGLPNTGELFF. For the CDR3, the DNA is TGCGCCAGCAGCCAAGAGGGACTACCGAACACCGGGGAGCTGTTTTTT.

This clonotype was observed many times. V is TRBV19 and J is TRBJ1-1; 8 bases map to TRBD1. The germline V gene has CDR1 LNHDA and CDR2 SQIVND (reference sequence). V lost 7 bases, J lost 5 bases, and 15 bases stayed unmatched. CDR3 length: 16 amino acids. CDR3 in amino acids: CASTTNQDRGGTEAFF. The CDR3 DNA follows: TGTGCCAGTACAACTAACCAAGACAGGGGTGGGACTGAAGCTTTCTTT. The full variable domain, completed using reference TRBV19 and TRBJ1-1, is DGGITQSPKYLFRKEGQNVTLSCEQNLNHDAMYWYRQDPGQGLRLIYYSQIVNDFQKGDIAEGYSVSREKKESFPLTVTSAQKNPTAFYLCASTTNQDRGGTEAFFGQGTRLTVV.

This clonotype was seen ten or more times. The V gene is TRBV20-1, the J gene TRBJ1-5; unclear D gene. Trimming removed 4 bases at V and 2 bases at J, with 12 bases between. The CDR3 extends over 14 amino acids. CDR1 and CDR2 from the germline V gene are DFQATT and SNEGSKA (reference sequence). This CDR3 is CSAMRVIGNQPQHF. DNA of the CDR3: TGCAGTGCTATGAGGGTAATTGGCAATCAGCCCCAGCATTTT.

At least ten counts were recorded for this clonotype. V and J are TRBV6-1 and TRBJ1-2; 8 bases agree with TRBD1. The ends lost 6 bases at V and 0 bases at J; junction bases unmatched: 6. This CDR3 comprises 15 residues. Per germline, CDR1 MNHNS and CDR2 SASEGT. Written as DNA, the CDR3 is TGTGCCAGCAGACCGGGACAGGTAGCTAACTATGGCTACACCTTC. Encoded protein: CASRPGQVANYGYTF.

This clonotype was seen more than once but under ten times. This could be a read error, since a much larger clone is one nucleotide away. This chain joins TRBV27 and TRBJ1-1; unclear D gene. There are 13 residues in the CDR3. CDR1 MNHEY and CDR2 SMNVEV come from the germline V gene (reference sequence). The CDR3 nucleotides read TGTGCCAGCAGTTTGATCTCGAACACTAAAGCTTTCTTT. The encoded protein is CASSLISNTKAFF.

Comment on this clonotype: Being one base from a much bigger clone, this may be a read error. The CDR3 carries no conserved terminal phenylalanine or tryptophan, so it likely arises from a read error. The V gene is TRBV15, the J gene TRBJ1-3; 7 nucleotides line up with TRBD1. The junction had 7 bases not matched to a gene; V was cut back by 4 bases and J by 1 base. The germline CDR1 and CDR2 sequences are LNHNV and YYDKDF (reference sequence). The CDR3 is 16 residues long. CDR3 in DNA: TGTGCCACCAGCACGTTCAGGGGGACGTCTGGAAACACCATATATTTG. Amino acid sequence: CATSTFRGTSGNTIYL.

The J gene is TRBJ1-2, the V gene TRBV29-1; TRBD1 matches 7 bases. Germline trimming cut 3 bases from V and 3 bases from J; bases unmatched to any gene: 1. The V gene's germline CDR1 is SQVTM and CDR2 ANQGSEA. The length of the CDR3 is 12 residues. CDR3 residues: CSVDDRDYGYTF. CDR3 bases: TGCAGCGTTGACGACAGGGACTATGGCTACACCTTC.

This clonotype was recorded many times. The CDR3 coding sequence is TGTGCCAGCAGTGCTCTTGGAACGCAGTACTTC. Its protein product is CASSALGTQYF. The chain is built from TRBV2 and TRBJ2-7; D uncertain. The CDR3 extends over 11 amino acids. Germline V CDR1 and CDR2: SNHLY, FYNNEI. V lost 4 bases and J 9 bases, leaving 10 bases between the germline ends. Complete variable domain (other parts from reference TRBV2 and TRBJ2-7): EPEVTQTPSHQVTQMGQEVILRCVPISNHLYFYWYRQILGQKVEFLVSFYNNEISEKSEIFDDQFSVERPDGSNFTLKIRSTKLEDSAMYFCASSALGTQYFGPGTRLTVT.

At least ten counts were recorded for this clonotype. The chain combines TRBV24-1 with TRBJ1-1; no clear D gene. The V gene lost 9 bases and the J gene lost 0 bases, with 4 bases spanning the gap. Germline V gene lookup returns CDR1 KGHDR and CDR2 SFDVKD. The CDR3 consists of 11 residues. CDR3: CATLMNTEAFF. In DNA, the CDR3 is TGTGCCACCTTGATGAACACTGAAGCTTTCTTT.

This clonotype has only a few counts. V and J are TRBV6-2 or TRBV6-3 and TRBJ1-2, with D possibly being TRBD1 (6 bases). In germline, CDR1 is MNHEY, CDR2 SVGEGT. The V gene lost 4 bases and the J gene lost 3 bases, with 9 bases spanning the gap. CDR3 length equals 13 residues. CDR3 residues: CASSSTGYYGYTF. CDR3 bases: TGTGCCAGCAGTTCAACAGGGTACTATGGCTACACCTTC.